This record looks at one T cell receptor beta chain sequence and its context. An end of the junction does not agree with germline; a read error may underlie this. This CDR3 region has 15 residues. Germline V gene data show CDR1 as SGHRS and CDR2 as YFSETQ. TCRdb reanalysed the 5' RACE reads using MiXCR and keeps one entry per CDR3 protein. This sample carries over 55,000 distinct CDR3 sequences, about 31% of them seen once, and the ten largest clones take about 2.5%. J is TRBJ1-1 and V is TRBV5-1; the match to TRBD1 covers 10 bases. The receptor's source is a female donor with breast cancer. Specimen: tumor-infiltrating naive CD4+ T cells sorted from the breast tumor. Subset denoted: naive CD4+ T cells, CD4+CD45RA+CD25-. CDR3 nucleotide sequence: TGCGCCAGCAGCGCAGGGGACAGGGGAAACACTGATGCTTTCTTT. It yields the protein CASSAGDRGNTDAFF.